This paragraph covers one T cell receptor (beta chain) sequence. Its antigen is unidentified. Assay used: immunoSEQ multiplex PCR; TCRdb lists only in-frame clones, some missing. This table has some 65,000 clones, 87% appearing once. The CDR3 runs to 15 residues. Losses at the gene ends were 5 bases for V and 4 bases for J; bases not matched to a gene: 11. Germline V gives CDR1 MNHEY, CDR2 SMNVEV (reference sequence). This entry belongs to a study of OX40 agonist ivuxolimab in advanced cancers. Overall study results and limits: Within 6 weeks, CD4+ and CD8+ blood T cells expanded clonally at 0.1 to 3.0 mg/kg. Individuals who were partial responders at 0.1-3.0 mg/kg had clonal expansion that ranked among the lowest.

The chain links TRBV27 to TRBJ2-7, with TRBD1 matching 7 bases. The source is an adult with an advanced solid tumor such as melanoma, head and neck, liver or kidney cancer. This material consisted of CD4+ or CD8+ T cells sorted from blood, taken in a trial of the OX40 agonist ivuxolimab. CDR3 DNA sequence: TGTGCCAGCAGTCTGGAACAGGGGTTAAGTTACGAGCAGTACTTC. This sequence encodes CASSLEQGLSYEQYF.